The next 23 T cell receptor beta chains were all read from a single sample in a study of T cell responses to AZD1222 COVID-19 vaccine. Data came from immunoSEQ multiplex PCR; TCRdb stores just in-frame clones and leaves some out. The sample records 100,000 to 150,000 clones, 80% to 95% being singletons. The material was peripheral blood, obtained on day 0 of AZD1222 vaccination. The receptors shown here come from an adult in good health.

The chain joins TRBV7-2 to TRBJ2-7, with TRBD2 identical over 7 bases. CDR3 length: 13 amino acids. Germline loops: CDR1 SGHTA, CDR2 FQGNSA. V was pared by 5 bases and J by 3 bases, with 4 bases of the junction left unmatched. Here the CDR3 DNA reads TGTGCCAGCAGCCCCAGCGGGGACTACGAGCAGTACTTC. This gives the protein CASSPSGDYEQYF.

V usage is TRBV28 and J usage is TRBJ2-7, with TRBD1 matching over 9 bases. There are 16 residues in the CDR3. V gave up 5 bases and J gave up 2 bases; unmatched junction bases: 10. The germline V gene has CDR1 MDHEN and CDR2 SYDVKM. The CDR3 spells CASSLYRGPFAYEQYF. CDR3 nucleotide sequence: TGTGCCAGCAGTCTATACAGGGGGCCTTTCGCCTACGAGCAGTACTTC.

The V gene is TRBV12-3 or TRBV12-4, the J gene TRBJ1-1; D call uncertain. This CDR3 has 12 residues. V was pared by 5 bases and J by 4 bases, with 8 bases between. CDR3: CASSKDRTEAFF. For the CDR3, the DNA is TGTGCCAGCAGTAAGGATCGCACTGAAGCTTTCTTT.

On this clone: An end of the junction differs from the germline gene, which may be a read error. J is TRBJ1-4 and V is TRBV2; D is possibly TRBD1 (5 bases). Per germline, CDR1 SNHLY and CDR2 FYNNEI. There are 11 residues in the CDR3. This chain's CDR3 is CASRSGTVGVF. CDR3 coding DNA: TGTGCCAGCAGGTCCGGGACCGTCGGGGTTTTT.

This clone was seen just once. This chain links TRBV7-8 with TRBJ2-1; 13 bases agree with TRBD2. Losses at the gene ends were 1 base for V and 15 bases for J; bases not matched to a gene: 15. Germline CDR1 reads SGHVS; CDR2 reads FQNEAQ. This CDR3 has 17 residues. The CDR3 coding sequence is TGTGCCAGCAGCTTAGAGGTTGGACTAGCGGGAGTTCTTCCCTTGTTCTTC. It encodes CASSLEVGLAGVLPLFF.

CDR3 bases: TGTGCCAGCAGCTTGGTGGGAGGGACAAGCGGGATACAAGAGACCCAGTACTTC. Protein product: CASSLVGGTSGIQETQYF. The chain links TRBV5-6 to TRBJ2-5; D possibly corresponds to TRBD2 (7 bases). With 0 bases removed from V and 2 bases from J, the gap between germline ends came to 20 bases. Germline lookup yields CDR1 SGHDT and CDR2 YYEEEE. CDR3 length equals 18 residues. The variable domain in full, completed from reference TRBV5-6 and TRBJ2-5, reads DAGVTQSPTHLIKTRGQQVTLRCSPKSGHDTVSWYQQALGQGPQFIFQYYEEEERQRGNFPDRFSGHQFPNYSSELNVNALLLGDSALYLCASSLVGGTSGIQETQYFGPGTRLLVL.

This chain links TRBV6-6 with TRBJ2-1; 7 bases fit TRBD1. From germline, CDR1 is MNHNY and CDR2 SVGAGI (reference sequence). The V and J ends lost 3 bases and 1 base, in that order; junction bases with no gene match: 3. The CDR3 has 15 amino acids. CDR3 sequence: CASSYTGASYNEQFF. For the CDR3, the DNA is TGTGCCAGCAGTTATACAGGGGCTTCCTACAATGAGCAGTTCTTC.

The rearrangement links TRBV5-4 to TRBJ2-2; D possibly corresponds to TRBD2 (5 bases). This CDR3 has 15 residues. V was pared by 2 bases and J by 3 bases, with 11 bases between. Germline lookup yields CDR1 SGHNT and CDR2 YYREEE (reference sequence). The CDR3 reads CASSFRQADTGELFF. CDR3 in DNA: TGTGCCAGCAGCTTTAGACAAGCGGACACCGGGGAGCTGTTTTTT.

The chain has TRBV4-1 and TRBJ1-4, with D unresolved. The CDR3 extends over 15 amino acids. Trimming took off 0 bases at V and 7 bases at J, with 12 bases between the two ends. CDR1 is MGHRA, CDR2 YSYEKL, per germline. The CDR3 coding sequence is TGCGCCAGCAGCCAAGAGGTAGGGATGATTGAAAAACTGTTTTTT. Its translation: CASSQEVGMIEKLFF.

The V gene is TRBV4-3, the J gene TRBJ2-7; D may be TRBD2 (5 bases). Trimming removed 0 bases from V and 3 bases from J, with 12 bases in between. Germline V gene lookup returns CDR1 LGHNA and CDR2 YSLEER. The CDR3 sequence is 15 residues long. The CDR3 nucleotides are TGCGCCAGCAGCCAAGACCGGGGTTGGATCTACGAGCAGTACTTC. Translation: CASSQDRGWIYEQYF.

The chain's CDR3 is CASSPPIAHRNYGYTF. CDR3 coding DNA: TGTGCCAGCTCACCACCAATAGCCCATCGAAACTATGGCTACACCTTC. The V gene is TRBV18, the J gene TRBJ1-2; D remains ambiguous. The CDR3 sequence is 16 residues long. Per the germline V gene, CDR1 is KGHSH and CDR2 is LQKENI. V was pared by 0 bases and J by 2 bases, with 13 bases between.

The chain links TRBV9 to TRBJ2-1; the match to TRBD2 covers 11 bases. Germline values: CDR1 SGDLS, CDR2 YYNGEE. Trimming took 0 bases from V and 7 from J; bases not matched to a gene: 6. This CDR3 is built from 16 residues. This CDR3 is CASSVEPGTSGNEQFF. CDR3 nucleotide sequence: TGTGCCAGCAGCGTAGAACCCGGGACTAGCGGAAATGAGCAGTTCTTC.

V is TRBV12-5 and J is TRBJ1-4; D may be TRBD1 (5 bases). The V gene's germline CDR1 is LGHNT and CDR2 FRNRAP. The CDR3 totals 18 residues. V gave up 3 bases and J gave up 4 bases, with 21 bases separating them. CDR3 bases: TGTGCTAGTGGTTTCCAAATATACACCGGGACTAATAATGAAAAACTGTTTTTT. Residues: CASGFQIYTGTNNEKLFF.

The chain carries TRBV7-2 and TRBJ1-5; D call uncertain. V dropped 5 bases and J dropped 4 bases, with 12 bases sitting between them. The germline gives CDR1 SGHTA, CDR2 FQGNSA. This CDR3 has 14 amino acids. CDR3: CASSPKLGNQPQHF. The CDR3 nucleotides read TGTGCCAGCAGCCCCAAGTTAGGAAATCAGCCCCAGCATTTT.

The chain carries TRBV13 and TRBJ2-3, with 11 bases fitting TRBD2. CDR1 is PRHDT, CDR2 FYEKMQ, per germline (reference sequence). V gave up 5 bases and J gave up 2 bases; unmatched junction bases: 6. CDR3 length: 16 amino acids. Here the CDR3 DNA reads TGTGCCAGCAGCCGTAGCGGGGGGGAGGACACAGATACGCAGTATTTT. It is translated as CASSRSGGEDTDTQYF.

This chain joins TRBV7-2 and TRBJ2-7; 12 nucleotides align to TRBD2. Germline assignment: CDR1 SGHTA and CDR2 FQGNSA. The CDR3 totals 17 residues. V shed 0 bases, J shed 7 bases, and the junction held 10 bases outside the gene matches. The CDR3 spells CASSLAPRTSGNEEQYF. The CDR3 nucleotides read TGTGCCAGCAGCTTAGCACCTAGGACTAGCGGGAATGAGGAGCAGTACTTC.

The chain couples TRBV27 to TRBJ1-1, with a weak D call TRBD1 (6 bases). The CDR3 is 17 amino acids. Germline V gene data show CDR1 as MNHEY and CDR2 as SMNVEV (reference sequence). V shed 2 bases and J shed 1 base, with 17 bases lying between them. CDR3 bases: TGTGCCAGCAGTTTAAGGTCGCAGGGGCCTCAGAACACTGAAGCTTTCTTT. As protein: CASSLRSQGPQNTEAFF.

This clone has a count of ten or more. J is TRBJ2-7 and V is TRBV20-1; no clear D. The CDR3 contains 11 residues. Trimming removed 2 bases at V and 5 bases at J, with 7 bases between. Germline CDR1 reads DFQATT; CDR2 reads SNEGSKA (reference sequence). The DNA of the CDR3 is TGCAGTGCTAGACCTTTTCACGAGCAGTACTTC. Residues: CSARPFHEQYF.

The CDR3 sequence: CASSLGKTGGGNTEAFF. The CDR3 region has the DNA TGCGCCAGCAGCTTGGGAAAGACAGGCGGTGGGAACACTGAAGCTTTCTTT. The chain employs TRBV5-1 and TRBJ1-1; D is perhaps TRBD1 (6 bases). The CDR3 runs 17 residues. CDR1 is SGHRS, CDR2 YFSETQ, per germline. Trimming cost V 0 bases and J 1 base, with 16 bases left between them.

The rearrangement joins TRBV6-2 or TRBV6-3 to TRBJ2-7; weak D call: TRBD1 (5 bases). V dropped 5 bases and J dropped 0 bases, with 20 bases sitting between them. The CDR3 length is 17 residues. Germline values: CDR1 MNHEY, CDR2 SVGEGT. Here the CDR3 reads CASSTPRVLLSSYEQYF. CDR3 coding DNA: TGTGCCAGCAGTACCCCCAGGGTTTTACTGAGCTCCTACGAGCAGTACTTC.

The genes are TRBV19 and TRBJ1-6; D gene unclear. The CDR3 runs to 15 residues. V was trimmed by 2 bases and J by 7 bases, leaving 12 bases between them. Per the germline V gene, CDR1 is LNHDA and CDR2 is SQIVND (reference sequence). The CDR3 sequence is CASSISIGSNSPLHF. The CDR3 DNA follows: TGTGCCAGTAGTATATCCATAGGGTCCAATTCACCCCTCCACTTT.

The rearrangement uses TRBV6-1 and TRBJ2-1, with TRBD2 matching over 8 bases. Germline loops: CDR1 MNHNS, CDR2 SASEGT. Unmatched junction bases numbered 11, after V lost 2 bases and J lost 8 bases. The CDR3 is made up of 16 amino acids. The CDR3 region has the DNA TGTGCCAGCAGTGAAAAGAAGCGGGGGCCCCTCGATGAGCAGTTCTTC. It yields the protein CASSEKKRGPLDEQFF.

The CDR3 DNA follows: TGTGCCAGCAGCTCAACTAGCGTCGGGGGGTACGAGCAGTACTTC. This gives the protein CASSSTSVGGYEQYF. V usage is TRBV7-2 and J usage is TRBJ2-7, with 7 bases that match TRBD2. V lost 4 bases, J lost 4 bases, and 10 bases stayed unmatched. The CDR3 is 15 amino acids. Looked up from germline, CDR1 is SGHTA and CDR2 is FQGNSA.